The source of this T cell receptor (beta chain) is a study of blood T cells in healthy people across ages (dated by TCRdb to the mid-2010s). Regarding the study in general: In model experiments, template switching captured about one uniquely barcoded TCR beta cDNA molecule for every two T cells. The study analyzed two additional independent replicas of 1 million unique cDNA reads from the same blood draw for two donors, one aged 18 to 29 and one aged 80 or older. To avoid experimental bias, donors of different ages were distributed randomly across sequencing lanes. The donors were divided into four age groups: young (average around 16 years), middle-aged (about 41), aged (approximately 62) and long-lived (roughly 88). Age-related changes in TCR beta repertoire diversity were measured in the study by deep sequencing normalized with unique cDNA molecular identifiers.

The roughly 39 donors, aged roughly 6 to 100 years, were systemically healthy Caucasian individuals from Russia. Each donor gave ten milliliters of peripheral blood, collected into EDTA-treated Vacutainer tubes. Ficoll-Paque density-gradient centrifugation was used to isolate PBMCs, with at least 6 million per sample. Total RNA was extracted from PBMCs with Trizol reagent, with at least 5 micrograms obtained per sample. For every donor, an aliquot of PBMCs went through flow cytometry to measure the percentages of naive CD45RAhigh/CD27high T cells. A word on this clonotype: No antigen is known for it. It has no much larger one-base neighbor in the sample; base qualities were not kept.

On the study overall, not on this receptor specifically: Bulk unsorted PBMC profiling prevented conclusive comparison of naive and antigen-experienced compartments. Because the CMV infection status of the donors was unknown, age-related changes in expanded clonotypes may potentially have been confounded. Observed TCR beta diversity correlated strongly with the percentage of naive T cells measured by flow cytometry. As age increased, observed TCR beta diversity per million T cells dropped in a roughly linear way, and a significant reduction was already evident by age about 40. Estimates of total diversity from one million sequenced T cells were regarded as lower bounds and underestimates. Compared with the aged group, the long-lived group had more naive CD4+ T cells, fewer expanded clones and increased TCR diversity, suggesting age selection.

The library was prepared using 5' RACE. The data were produced on an Illumina HiSeq 2500. A second roughly 7 to 11 cycle PCR used a sample-barcoded 5' primer and a J-beta primer mix. Each TCR beta cDNA molecule received a unique molecular identifier from a template-switch 5' adaptor carrying 12 random nucleotides. Each sample yielded at least 3 million CDR3-containing paired-end reads. First-strand cDNA was synthesized from all RNA with the Mint cDNA synthesis kit, primed by a TRBC-specific oligonucleotide. After uracil-DNA glycosylase treatment, a first 18-cycle PCR used universal primers M1SS and BC2_uni_R on all cDNA. In the authors' own workflow: Normalization of each sample was performed by random selection of 1 million high-quality reads, each carrying a distinct molecular identifier. Instead of being binned into consensus sequences, reads with shared molecular identifiers were discarded. MiTCR, with a Q25 quality threshold and the strictest error-elimination algorithm, was used for CDR3 identification, clonotype clustering and error correction. A nonparametric unseen species model with Euler transformation was used to estimate a lower bound on total TCR beta diversity. Using fastp trimming at Q25 and MiXCR clonotype assembly, TCRdb reanalyzed the public sequencing data and kept in-frame beta chains. Each entry is one CDR3 protein sequence, shown with its most common DNA and genes. TCRdb, rather than the study authors, made the V and J calls. This sample holds roughly 1.7 million distinct CDR3 sequences; about 35% were observed only once. Clones ranked in the top ten supply approximately 10% of the sample.

Source material: blood. The receptor's source is a woman aged 30 to 39 in good health.

The CDR3 protein: CASSYSTGYQPQHF. DNA sequence: TGTGCCAGCAGTTACTCGACAGGGTATCAGCCCCAGCATTTT. The chain joins TRBV6-2 or TRBV6-3 to TRBJ1-5, with 7 junctional bases fitting TRBD1. V is pruned by 0 bases and J by 5 bases, leaving 1 base of the junction without a gene match. In the germline V gene, CDR1 corresponds to MNHEY and CDR2 to SVGEGT. The CDR3 holds 14 amino acids from the cysteine to the phenylalanine. The only DNA kept is the CDR3, 42 bases in frame from the first base.